Listed here is a single T cell receptor (beta chain). What it binds is unknown. This sample is drawn from a study of cytomegalovirus exposure and HLA in healthy donors. General study findings and limits: In a later analysis, HLA-C alleles had the fewest associated TCRs, DRB1 alleles the most.

Researchers ran the PCR with 60 Vbeta and 13 Jbeta primers. Only in-frame clones appear in the TCRdb table, and some are missing; sequencing was by immunoSEQ multiplex PCR. The sample records 100,000 to 150,000 clones, around 85% being singletons. This TCR derives from a boy younger than 18 in good health and CMV-seronegative. Input material: PBMCs.

The CDR3 bases are TGTGCCAGCAACCAAATAGACAGGGAATACACAGATACGCAGTATTTT. Its protein product is CASNQIDREYTDTQYF. This rearrangement joins TRBV5-4 to TRBJ2-3, with 7 bases identical to TRBD1. The CDR3 sequence is 16 residues long. The germline CDR1 and CDR2 sequences are SGHNT and YYREEE (reference sequence). Trimming took 6 bases from V and 2 from J; bases not matched to a gene: 12.